This is a list of T cell receptor beta chains from one sample in a study of blood T cell repertoires in COVID-19. The repertoire was sequenced with immunoSEQ multiplex PCR; TCRdb's copy has only in-frame clones and lacks some. The repertoire consists of about 59,000 clones, with over 70% occurring once and the leading ten covering roughly 13%. The sample consisted of peripheral blood. Receptor source: a woman aged 70-85 years with acute or convalescent COVID-19. The CDR3 runs from the conserved cysteine through the conserved F or W. The order of the fields is D gene, V gene, CDR3 length, J gene, clone size, CDR3 DNA, CDR3 protein. The D gene is left open where the match is weak. Expanded clones get a size class; other rows say once, few or many, or leave the size out.

TRBD2	TRBV6-5	12	TRBJ2-5	.	TGTGCCACGCGCAGCGGGGCGGGGTCCCAGTACTTC	CATRSGAGSQYF
.	TRBV19	15	TRBJ1-1	few	TGTGCCAGTAGTATAGATCGGAGAATGAACACTGAAGCTTTCTTT	CASSIDRRMNTEAFF
.	TRBV5-1	13	TRBJ1-2	.	TGCGCCAGCAGCTTGGAAAGGGGCTATGGCTACACCTTC	CASSLERGYGYTF
TRBD1	TRBV6-6	14	TRBJ1-6	few	TGTGCCAGCAGCTCACAGGGGTTCAATTCACCCCTCCACTTT	CASSSQGFNSPLHF
TRBD1	TRBV14	17	TRBJ2-5	few	TGTGCCAGCAGCCAAGGGGTTTTGAGGGGGCGCCGGGAGACCCAGTACTTC	CASSQGVLRGRRETQYF
TRBD1	TRBV24-1	14	TRBJ1-5	.	TGTGCCACCGCCGGGACAGCCGGAATTCAGCCCCAGCATTTT	CATAGTAGIQPQHF
.	TRBV7-8	19	TRBJ2-7	.	TGTGCCAGCAGCTTACTCACCGGGTCGGGACACCTCAGCTCCTACGAGCAGTACTTC	CASSLLTGSGHLSSYEQYF
.	TRBV6-6	13	TRBJ1-2	few	TGTGCCAGCAGTTACGAGGGTACCTATGGCTACACCTTC	CASSYEGTYGYTF
.	TRBV18	15	TRBJ1-1	.	TGTGCCAGCTCACCACCGATACTGCCCAACACTGAAGCTTTCTTT	CASSPPILPNTEAFF
TRBD1	TRBV5-4	14	TRBJ2-7	.	TGTGCCAGCAGCCCGGGACAGGGAATCGGCGAGCAGTACTTC	CASSPGQGIGEQYF
.	TRBV6-5	13	TRBJ1-6	.	TGTGCCAGCAGTCCGCTTGACAGCCGTCTACTCCACTTT	CASSPLDSRLLHF
TRBD1	TRBV10-3	14	TRBJ1-4	.	TGTGCCATCAGACAGGGGGCGACTAATGAAAAACTGTTTTTT	CAIRQGATNEKLFF
TRBD1	TRBV5-1	15	TRBJ2-5	.	TGCGCCAGCAGCTCACAGGGGCTGGCGGGAGAGACCCAGTACTTC	CASSSQGLAGETQYF
.	TRBV3-1/TRBV3-2	12	TRBJ1-4	.	TGTGCCAGCAGCCCGAGAGGAGAAAAACTGTTTTTT	CASSPRGEKLFF
.	TRBV2	11	TRBJ1-1	.	TGTGCCAGCAGTCGGGTCACTGAAGCTTTCTTT	CASSRVTEAFF
TRBD1	TRBV5-1	15	TRBJ1-2	few	TGCGCCAGCAGCTTGGGGGACAGGGAACCCTATGGCTACACCTTC	CASSLGDREPYGYTF
TRBD1	TRBV7-8	15	TRBJ1-5	.	TGTGCCAGCAGCCCATGGGACAGGGGAGGTCAGCCCCAGCATTTT	CASSPWDRGGQPQHF
.	TRBV7-9	13	TRBJ1-2	.	TGTGCCAGCAGCTTAGAAGGGGTAAGCGGCTACACCTTC	CASSLEGVSGYTF
TRBD1	TRBV5-1	16	TRBJ1-6	.	TGCGCCAGCAGCACGACAGGGGGCGTCGGTAATTCACCCCTCCACTTT	CASSTTGGVGNSPLHF
.	TRBV29-1	13	TRBJ1-1	.	TGCAGCGTTGAAGGGTCACGACTCACTGAAGCTTTCTTT	CSVEGSRLTEAFF
.	TRBV7-6	13	TRBJ2-3	few	TGTGCCAGCAGCTTAGGGTTTGAGGATACGCAGTATTTT	CASSLGFEDTQYF
.	TRBV3-1/TRBV3-2	13	TRBJ1-2	.	TGTGCCAGCAGCCCTCAGGGGCCCTATGGCTACACCTTC	CASSPQGPYGYTF
.	TRBV5-6	15	TRBJ1-1	.	TGTGCCAGCAGCTTGGAGTTTACACTGAACACTGAAGCTTTCTTT	CASSLEFTLNTEAFF
.	TRBV30	13	TRBJ1-2	.	TGTGCCTGGAGCTTACAGGGTTTCGATGGCTACACCTTC	CAWSLQGFDGYTF
TRBD1	TRBV30	14	TRBJ1-4	.	TGTGCCTGGAGGGGGGTATCCGGACAGGGGGAACTGTTTTTT	CAWRGVSGQGELFF
TRBD2	TRBV7-9	11	TRBJ2-7	.	TGTGCCAGCAGCCCGGGGGGGGTAGTTCGGTTC	CASSPGGVVRF
.	TRBV27	17	TRBJ2-6	.	TGTGCCAGCACCCCCCTTGGGGGGGCTCTGAGAGCCAACGTCCTGACTTTC	CASTPLGGALRANVLTF
TRBD1	TRBV11-2	15	TRBJ1-6	.	TGTGCCAGCAGCTTAGGACAGGGGACAAATTCACCCCTCCACTTT	CASSLGQGTNSPLHF
.	TRBV30	13	TRBJ1-1	.	TGTGCCTGGACCAGACAGGAGAACACTGAAGCTTTCTTT	CAWTRQENTEAFF
.	TRBV3-1/TRBV3-2	12	TRBJ1-2	.	TGTGCCAGCAGCCAAGGCGGGTATGGCTACACCTTC	CASSQGGYGYTF
.	TRBV6-2/TRBV6-3	18	TRBJ1-1	.	TGTGCCAGCAGTTATATCTGGGGACTGGGGCGCCCGAACACTGAAGCTTTCTTT	CASSYIWGLGRPNTEAFF
.	TRBV19	13	TRBJ1-2	.	TGTGCCAGTAGTAAAGGGGGATCCTATGGCTACACCTTC	CASSKGGSYGYTF
.	TRBV5-6	13	TRBJ1-4	few	TGTGCCAGCAGCCAGGCCTTTTATGAAAAACTGTTTTTT	CASSQAFYEKLFF
.	TRBV7-9	16	TRBJ1-2	.	TGTGCCAGCAGCTCAATATTGGCAGGGTCCAACTATGGCTACACCTTC	CASSSILAGSNYGYTF
TRBD1	TRBV6-5	13	TRBJ1-2	.	TGTGCCAGCAGTCCAGACAGGGGGCAAGGCTACACCTTC	CASSPDRGQGYTF
.	TRBV5-1	14	TRBJ2-5	.	TGCGCCAGCAGCCCGATGGGCACCCAAGAGACCCAGTACTTC	CASSPMGTQETQYF
TRBD2	TRBV10-1	18	TRBJ2-3	once	TGCGCCAGCAGTGAGTCGAGGACTAGCGGGGGGGTCACAGATACGCAGTATTTT	CASSESRTSGGVTDTQYF